Shown below are 9 T cell receptor beta chains from a single sample sequenced in a study of shared clonotypes between healthy human individuals. TCRdb keeps only in-frame clones here, not all; method: immunoSEQ multiplex PCR. This sample has nearly 1,000,000 clones, with approximately 80% found just once. The material sequenced was memory CD4+ T cells sorted from blood. Stated subset: CD45RA-negative fraction. The receptors here all came from a man younger than 30 in good health.

This clone was seen a few times. The chain combines TRBV6-1 with TRBJ2-5, with D perhaps matching TRBD1 (6 bases). Germline V CDR1 and CDR2: MNHNS, SASEGT. The CDR3 consists of 13 residues. V lost 4 bases and J 12 bases, leaving 18 bases between the germline ends. The CDR3 reads CASSGVYPDREYF. In DNA, the CDR3 is TGTGCCAGCAGTGGAGTTTACCCGGACAGAGAGTACTTC.

About this clone itself: At the DNA level, this CDR3 is encoded by other sequences in the same sample as well. The V gene is TRBV10-3, the J gene TRBJ1-1; no clear D gene. The CDR3 is 14 residues long. The ends were cut back, 0 bases at V and 1 base at J, with 6 bases in the middle. Germline assignment: CDR1 ENHRY and CDR2 SYGVKD. The CDR3 loop is CAISESAGNTEAFF. DNA for the CDR3: TGTGCCATCAGTGAGTCGGCCGGGAACACTGAAGCTTTCTTT.

The chain couples TRBV7-9 to TRBJ2-7, with unresolved D. The CDR3 has 13 amino acids. The germline V gene has CDR1 SEHNR and CDR2 FQNEAQ (reference sequence). Trimming shortened V by 6 bases and J by 6 bases, and 15 bases separated the two germline ends. For the CDR3, the DNA is TGTGCCAGCAGTTTTTACACTGGGGTCGAGCAGTACTTC. This codes for CASSFYTGVEQYF. Using reference TRBV7-9 and TRBJ2-7 for the parts outside the CDR3, the full variable domain is DTGVSQNPRHKITKRGQNVTFRCDPISEHNRLYWYRQTLGQGPEFLTYFQNEAQLEKSRLLSDRFSAERPKGSFSTLEIQRTEQGDSAMYLCASSFYTGVEQYFGPGTRLTVT.

The chain links TRBV6-5 to TRBJ2-6; 7 nucleotides match TRBD1. In germline, CDR1 is MNHEY, CDR2 SVGAGI. Trimming at V came to 2 bases and at J to 2 bases, leaving 3 bases not matched to a gene. The CDR3 is 16 amino acids. CDR3: CASSYEGGAGANVLTF. The DNA for the CDR3 is TGTGCCAGCAGTTACGAAGGGGGCGCTGGGGCCAACGTCCTGACTTTC.

This clone was seen many times. The genes are TRBV6-6 and TRBJ2-7; 7 bases fit TRBD1. The germline V gene encodes CDR1 MNHNY and CDR2 SVGAGI (reference sequence). CDR3 length equals 14 residues. V lost 6 bases, J lost 0 bases, and 5 bases stayed unmatched. This chain's CDR3 is CASSDRDHSYEQYF. The CDR3 DNA is TGTGCCAGCAGCGACAGGGACCACTCCTACGAGCAGTACTTC.

The sample holds a few counts of this clone. This chain links TRBV2 with TRBJ1-3, with D perhaps matching TRBD1 (6 bases). From germline, CDR1 is SNHLY and CDR2 FYNNEI. This CDR3 comprises 14 residues. V was shortened by 8 bases and J by 4 bases, with 15 bases between the two germline ends. CDR3 in DNA: TGTGCCAGCGCCAGAACAGGGTCGGGAAACACCATATATTTT. Translating it yields CASARTGSGNTIYF.

The CDR3 reads CAWSFLQGINEKLFF. The CDR3 DNA sequence: TGTGCCTGGAGTTTTCTCCAGGGGATTAATGAAAAACTGTTTTTT. The chain couples TRBV30 to TRBJ1-4, with D maybe TRBD1 (6 bases). Germline-derived CDR1 and CDR2 are GTSNPN and SVGIG (reference sequence). Trimming cost V 2 bases and J 4 bases, with 14 bases left between them. The CDR3 has 15 amino acids.

The genes are TRBV5-1 and TRBJ2-6, with 7 bases fitting TRBD1. The CDR3 consists of 15 residues. V shed 7 bases, J shed 3 bases, and the junction held 7 bases outside the gene matches. The germline CDR1 and CDR2 sequences are SGHRS and YFSETQ. The chain's CDR3 is CASHKTGNGANVLTF. Written as DNA, the CDR3 is TGCGCCAGCCACAAGACAGGGAATGGGGCCAACGTCCTGACTTTC. The full variable domain, completed using reference TRBV5-1 and TRBJ2-6, is KAGVTQTPRYLIKTRGQQVTLSCSPISGHRSVSWYQQTPGQGLQFLFEYFSETQRNKGNFPGRFSGRQFSNSRSEMNVSTLELGDSALYLCASHKTGNGANVLTFGAGSRLTVL.

V gene TRBV7-9 combines with J gene TRBJ2-3; no clear D. The germline CDR1 and CDR2 sequences are SEHNR and FQNEAQ (reference sequence). CDR3 length: 15 amino acids. Trimming took off 2 bases at V and 4 bases at J, with 13 bases between the two ends. CDR3 loop: CASSLWSGVADTQYF. DNA of the CDR3: TGTGCCAGCAGCTTATGGTCTGGGGTTGCAGATACGCAGTATTTT.